The 2 T cell receptor beta chains below come from one sample, sequenced in a study of blood T cells in healthy people across ages. A second PCR, run for roughly 7 to 11 cycles, used a sample-barcoded 5' primer plus a J-beta primer mix. Each CDR3 protein gets one entry after TCRdb re-called the 5' RACE reads with MiXCR. The sample holds approximately 780,000 distinct CDR3 sequences, around 25% seen once. These records were also assigned to another study, of T cells of mothers and their children.

The sample consisted of blood. The receptors here all came from a boy between 10 and 17 years old in good health.

The CDR3 sequence: CASRPPAWDSPLHF. Written as DNA, the CDR3 is TGTGCCAGCAGGCCTCCGGCTTGGGATTCACCCCTCCACTTT. This chain joins TRBV27 and TRBJ1-6; the D is unclear. The germline gives CDR1 MNHEY, CDR2 SMNVEV (reference sequence). The CDR3 loop spans 14 amino acids. Trimming removed 6 bases from V and 8 bases from J, with 14 bases in between.

The chain links TRBV4-2 to TRBJ1-2; TRBD1 is a possible D gene (5 bases). Trimming shortened V by 0 bases and J by 3 bases, and 17 bases separated the two germline ends. In germline, CDR1 is LGHNA, CDR2 YNFKEQ. There are 17 residues in the CDR3. CDR3 sequence (DNA): TGTGCCAGCAGCCAAGAAAGACAGCGATATCGCGACTATGGCTACACCTTC. Protein product: CASSQERQRYRDYGYTF.